The clone carrying this T cell receptor (beta chain) was counted between two and nine times. The target antigen is unknown. Germline V gene sequence: CDR1 SEHNR, CDR2 FQNEAQ (reference sequence). V shed 5 bases and J 5 bases; nucleotides not matched to a gene: 10. This CDR3 contains 15 residues. This entry comes from a study of blood T cells in healthy people across ages. Next came a second PCR, run for roughly 6 to 11 cycles, which used a sample-barcoded 5' primer along with a J-beta primer mix. A 12-random-nucleotide template-switch adaptor tagged each cDNA molecule. Researchers report that each sample yielded at least 3 million CDR3-containing paired-end reads. One entry per CDR3 protein, called by TCRdb with MiXCR from the 5' RACE reads. Here the sample spans approximately 320,000 distinct CDR3 sequences, 25% to 30% being singletons. The study, taken as a whole, reports: Diversity estimates from one million T cells were considered underestimates.

There were at least 5.5 micrograms of total RNA extracted from every sample. J is TRBJ1-1 and V is TRBV7-9, with 8 nucleotides matching TRBD1. The source is a woman in her sixties or seventies in good health. The source material was blood. The CDR3 here is CASSGIRGRGTEAFF. Here the CDR3 DNA reads TGTGCCAGCAGCGGGATCAGGGGGCGAGGTACTGAAGCTTTCTTT. Based on the CDR3 plus reference TRBV7-9 and TRBJ1-1, the full variable domain is DTGVSQNPRHKITKRGQNVTFRCDPISEHNRLYWYRQTLGQGPEFLTYFQNEAQLEKSRLLSDRFSAERPKGSFSTLEIQRTEQGDSAMYLCASSGIRGRGTEAFFGQGTRLTVV.